This TCR beta chain was recorded in a study of technical replicates of blood from a few donors. Germline loops: CDR1 SGHAT, CDR2 FQNNGV. Trimming removed 3 bases from V and 6 bases from J, with 11 bases in between. CDR3 length equals 13 residues. Profiled with immunoSEQ multiplex PCR; TCRdb holds only in-frame clones, not every one. The sample has about 83,000 clones, about 97% seen once. The origin of this receptor is a human donor in good health. The source material was T cells isolated from PBMCs. The gene calls are TRBV11-2 and TRBJ1-2, with D possibly matching TRBD1 (6 bases). CDR3 amino acids: CASSLGGRDGYTF. The DNA for the CDR3 is TGTGCCAGCAGCTTGGGGGGGCGGGATGGCTACACCTTC.